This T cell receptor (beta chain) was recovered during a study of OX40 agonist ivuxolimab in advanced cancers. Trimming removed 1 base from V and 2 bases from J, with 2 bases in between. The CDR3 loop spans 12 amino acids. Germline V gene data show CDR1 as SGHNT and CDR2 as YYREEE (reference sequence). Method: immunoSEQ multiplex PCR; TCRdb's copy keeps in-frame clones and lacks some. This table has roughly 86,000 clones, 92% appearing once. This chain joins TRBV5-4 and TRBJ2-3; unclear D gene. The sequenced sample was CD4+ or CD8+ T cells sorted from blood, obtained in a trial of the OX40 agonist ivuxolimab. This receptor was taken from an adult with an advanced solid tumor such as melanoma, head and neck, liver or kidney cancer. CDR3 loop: CASSLYTDTQYF. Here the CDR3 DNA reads TGTGCCAGCAGCTTGTACACAGATACGCAGTATTTT.